This T cell receptor (beta chain) was identified during a study of blood T cells in healthy people across ages. A second PCR of 7 to 11 cycles used a sample-barcoded 5' primer and a J-beta primer mix. Each CDR3 protein gets one entry after TCRdb re-called the 5' RACE reads with MiXCR. Of 1.8 million or so distinct CDR3 sequences listed, around 42% were seen once; the top ten hold 23%. V lost 4 bases, J lost 7 bases, and 11 bases lay in between. This CDR3 has 13 amino acids. In germline, CDR1 is SGHAT, CDR2 FQDESV (reference sequence). Sequenced: blood. The TCR was taken from a human donor in good health. The J gene is TRBJ1-3, the V gene TRBV11-1; no definite D call. CDR3 sequence reads: CASSSRHGNTIYF. CDR3 bases: TGTGCCAGCAGCTCCCGGCACGGGAACACCATATATTTT.